The 18 T cell receptor beta chains presented below share a single source sample, sequenced in a study of T cells in Graves' hyperthyroidism and ophthalmopathy. TCR beta CDR3 region amplification was performed from RNA transcripts. Using the HTBI primer set, a first-round RT-PCR was run on the TCR CDR3. One entry per CDR3 protein, called by TCRdb with MiXCR from the multiplex PCR reads. The sample records a few hundred thousand distinct CDR3 sequences, 15% to 18% being singletons. The sequenced material came from blood. The receptor source for this set is a woman between 25 and 40 years old with Graves' hyperthyroidism.

Concerning this clonotype: A much larger clone lies one base from this, so it may be a read error. V gene TRBV12-5 combines with J gene TRBJ2-1; 9 bases fit TRBD1. This CDR3 is 19 amino acids long. CDR1 is LGHNT and CDR2 is FRNRAP in the germline V gene. The CDR3 DNA follows: TGTGCTAGTGGCGCGGGGGTTACAGGGGGCATTCGGTCCTACAATGGGCAGTTCTTC. Translating gives CASGAGVTGGIRSYNGQFF.

This clonotype was observed many times. V and J are TRBV5-8 and TRBJ1-1, with D tentatively TRBD1 (6 bases). CDR3 length: 15 residues. Between the trimmed V and J ends, which lost 4 bases and 6 bases, there was a span of 19 bases. Germline CDR1 is SGHTS and CDR2 is YDEGEE. For the CDR3, the DNA is TGTGCCAGCAGCCCTGGACAGTCATGGGTCGCTGAAGCTTTCTTT. Its protein product is CASSPGQSWVAEAFF.

There are many counts of this clonotype. This sequence joins TRBV7-2 and TRBJ2-5, with TRBD1 matching over 7 bases. V lost 5 bases to trimming and J lost 7 bases; unmatched junction nucleotides: 7. The germline CDR1 and CDR2 sequences are SGHTA and FQGNSA. The CDR3 consists of 13 residues. Here the CDR3 DNA reads TGTGCCAGCAGCGATACAGGGGAAGGGACCCAGTACTTC. This gives the protein CASSDTGEGTQYF.

This clonotype showed up just a few times. The chain joins TRBV7-2 to TRBJ1-6, with a weak D call TRBD1 (6 bases). V lost 5 bases and J lost 7, with 15 bases in between. CDR1 and CDR2 from the germline V gene are SGHTA and FQGNSA. CDR3 length: 15 amino acids. CDR3 in amino acids: CASSTGAGANSPLHF. CDR3 DNA: TGTGCCAGCAGCACCGGGGCAGGGGCAAATTCACCCCTCCACTTT.

This clonotype was seen at least ten times. J is TRBJ2-7 and V is TRBV20-1; D not certain. The V gene's germline CDR1 is DFQATT and CDR2 SNEGSKA (reference sequence). V shed 3 bases and J shed 0 bases, with 9 bases lying between them. This CDR3 region has 13 residues. The CDR3 DNA sequence: TGCAGTGCTAGGACTTCCTACTCCTACGAGCAGTACTTC. This gives the protein CSARTSYSYEQYF.

This clonotype was found a few times. V usage is TRBV10-3 and J usage is TRBJ2-1, with TRBD1 identical over 8 bases. The CDR3 covers 15 residues. The germline gives CDR1 ENHRY, CDR2 SYGVKD. Trimming took 3 bases from V and 4 from J; bases not matched to a gene: 5. CDR3 amino acids: CAISEDRGPYNEQFF. CDR3 DNA: TGTGCCATCAGTGAAGACAGGGGACCTTACAATGAGCAGTTCTTC.

This clonotype was detected a few times. This chain connects TRBV6-1 to TRBJ1-2; D possibly corresponds to TRBD1 (6 bases). The V gene lost 6 bases and the J gene lost 0 bases, with 17 bases spanning the gap. The CDR3 contains 16 residues. The germline CDR1 and CDR2 sequences are MNHNS and SASEGT. CDR3 bases: TGTGCCAGCAGCCCCGGTATGGACAGTTCTAACTATGGCTACACCTTC. Protein product: CASSPGMDSSNYGYTF.

This clonotype has only a few counts. The chain uses TRBV5-6 and TRBJ2-3, with TRBD1 identical over 9 bases. The CDR3 loop spans 16 amino acids. The germline V gene has CDR1 SGHDT and CDR2 YYEEEE. V shed 0 bases and J 2 bases; nucleotides not matched to a gene: 4. CDR3 amino acids: CASSLVGTGPTDTQYF. For the CDR3, the DNA is TGTGCCAGCAGCTTGGTCGGGACAGGGCCCACAGATACGCAGTATTTT.

This sequence joins TRBV30 and TRBJ2-3, with TRBD2 identical over 8 bases. Losses at the gene ends were 4 bases for V and 4 bases for J; bases not matched to a gene: 7. Germline loops: CDR1 GTSNPN, CDR2 SVGIG (reference sequence). This CDR3 region has 14 residues. In nucleotides, the CDR3 is TGTGCCTGGAAGACTAGCGCGAGCTCAGATACGCAGTATTTT. Its translation is CAWKTSASSDTQYF.

This clonotype was seen ten or more times. The V and J genes are TRBV4-2 and TRBJ1-2; 8 bases are a match to TRBD1. The CDR3 contains 13 residues. Trimming cost V 6 bases and J 8 bases; bases outside gene matches: 8. Germline CDR1 is LGHNA and CDR2 is YNFKEQ. CDR3: CASRTSGGSGYTF. The CDR3 bases are TGTGCCAGCAGGACGTCAGGGGGCAGCGGCTACACCTTC.

This clonotype was observed a handful of times. V usage is TRBV18 and J usage is TRBJ2-1; no clear D gene. Germline V CDR1 and CDR2: KGHSH, LQKENI. V lost 1 base, J lost 5 bases, and 12 bases lay in between. The CDR3 is 15 residues long. CDR3 region: CASSPQIPEDNEQFF. The DNA for the CDR3 is TGTGCCAGCTCACCACAGATACCAGAGGACAATGAGCAGTTCTTC.

The chain couples TRBV27 to TRBJ1-2; unclear D gene. The CDR3 consists of 13 residues. V lost 4 bases, J lost 5 bases, and 11 bases lay in between. Germline assignment: CDR1 MNHEY and CDR2 SMNVEV (reference sequence). The CDR3, as DNA: TGTGCCAGCAGTTGGGCTCTCTGGTATGGCTACACCTTC. This translates into CASSWALWYGYTF.

This clonotype was counted between two and nine times. The genes are TRBV20-1 and TRBJ1-4; 9 nucleotides line up with TRBD1. Losses at the gene ends were 5 bases for V and 1 base for J; bases not matched to a gene: 14. CDR3 length equals 18 residues. CDR1 and CDR2 (germline): DFQATT, SNEGSKA (reference sequence). This chain's CDR3 is CSARRPGQGGLTNEKLFF. The CDR3 DNA reads TGCAGTGCTCGACGCCCGGGACAGGGAGGATTAACTAATGAAAAACTGTTTTTT.

The rearrangement links TRBV5-1 to TRBJ1-1; tentatively, D is TRBD1 (6 bases). The length of the CDR3 is 15 residues. V lost 0 bases, J lost 1 base, and 10 bases lay in between. Germline V gives CDR1 SGHRS, CDR2 YFSETQ. The CDR3 bases are TGCGCCAGCAGCTTGGTTTCGGGGGCGAACACTGAAGCTTTCTTT. Protein sequence: CASSLVSGANTEAFF.

This clonotype was observed many times. V gene TRBV7-2 combines with J gene TRBJ1-6, with D tentatively TRBD1 (5 bases). Looked up from germline, CDR1 is SGHTA and CDR2 is FQGNSA. CDR3 length: 15 residues. V was cut by 1 base and J by 8 bases, with 12 bases left in between. The CDR3 here is CASSLGSRDYSPLHF. The CDR3 DNA reads TGTGCCAGCAGCTTAGGGTCCAGGGATTATTCACCCCTCCACTTT.

This clonotype was recorded a few times. V and J are TRBV4-3 and TRBJ2-2; D uncertain. This CDR3 has 15 residues. The germline V and J ends were trimmed by 1 base and 4 bases, with 10 bases remaining between them. CDR1 and CDR2 from the germline V gene are LGHNA and YSLEER. The CDR3, as DNA: TGCGCCAGCAGCCAAGTGGGGTACGGCACCGGGGAGCTGTTTTTT. Its translation: CASSQVGYGTGELFF.

This clonotype appeared many times. The J gene is TRBJ2-7, the V gene TRBV7-6; TRBD2 agrees at 7 bases. The CDR3 is 15 amino acids. Germline V gene lookup returns CDR1 SGHVS and CDR2 FNYEAQ. Germline trimming cut 6 bases from V and 0 bases from J; bases unmatched to any gene: 8. CDR3 sequence: CASSRDYPSSYEQYF. The CDR3 coding sequence is TGTGCCAGCAGTAGGGACTATCCTAGCTCCTACGAGCAGTACTTC.

On this clonotype: At one boundary the junction diverges from the germline segment, which might be a read error. The V call is TRBV6-4, the J call TRBJ2-6; possibly TRBD1 or TRBD2 for D (5 bases each). The length of the CDR3 is 15 residues. CDR1 and CDR2 from the germline V gene are MRHNA and SNTAGT. The CDR3 loop is CAIEQRSSGANILTF. For the CDR3, the DNA is TGTGCCATTGAACAGCGGAGCTCTGGGGCCAACATCCTGACTTTC.